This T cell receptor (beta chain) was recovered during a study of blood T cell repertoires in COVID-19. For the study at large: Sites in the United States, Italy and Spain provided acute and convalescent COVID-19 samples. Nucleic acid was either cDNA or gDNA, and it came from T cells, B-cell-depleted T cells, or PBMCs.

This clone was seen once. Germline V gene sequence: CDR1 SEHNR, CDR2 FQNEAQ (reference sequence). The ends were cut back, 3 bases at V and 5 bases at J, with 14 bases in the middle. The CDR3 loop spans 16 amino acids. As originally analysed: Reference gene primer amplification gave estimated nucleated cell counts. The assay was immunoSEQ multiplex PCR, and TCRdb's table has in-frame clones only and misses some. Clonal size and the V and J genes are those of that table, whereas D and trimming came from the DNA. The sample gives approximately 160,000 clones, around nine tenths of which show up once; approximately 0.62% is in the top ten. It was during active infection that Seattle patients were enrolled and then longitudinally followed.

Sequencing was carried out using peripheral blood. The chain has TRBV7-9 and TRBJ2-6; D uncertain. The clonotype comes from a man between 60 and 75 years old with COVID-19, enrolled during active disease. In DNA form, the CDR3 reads TGTGCCAGCAGCTTGCGGAGTCAAACCTGGGCCAACGTCCTGACTTTC. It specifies CASSLRSQTWANVLTF.